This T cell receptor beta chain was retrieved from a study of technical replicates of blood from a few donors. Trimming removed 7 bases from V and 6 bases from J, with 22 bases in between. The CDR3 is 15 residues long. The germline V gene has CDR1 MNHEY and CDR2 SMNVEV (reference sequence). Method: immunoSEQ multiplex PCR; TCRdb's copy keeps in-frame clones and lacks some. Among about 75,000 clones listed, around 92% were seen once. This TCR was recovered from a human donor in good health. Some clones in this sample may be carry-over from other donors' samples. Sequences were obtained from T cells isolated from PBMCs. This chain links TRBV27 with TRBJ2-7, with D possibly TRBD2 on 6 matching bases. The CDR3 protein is CASTAGSGGLREQYF. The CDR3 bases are TGTGCCAGCACCGCGGGAAGTGGAGGGCTCCGCGAGCAGTACTTC.